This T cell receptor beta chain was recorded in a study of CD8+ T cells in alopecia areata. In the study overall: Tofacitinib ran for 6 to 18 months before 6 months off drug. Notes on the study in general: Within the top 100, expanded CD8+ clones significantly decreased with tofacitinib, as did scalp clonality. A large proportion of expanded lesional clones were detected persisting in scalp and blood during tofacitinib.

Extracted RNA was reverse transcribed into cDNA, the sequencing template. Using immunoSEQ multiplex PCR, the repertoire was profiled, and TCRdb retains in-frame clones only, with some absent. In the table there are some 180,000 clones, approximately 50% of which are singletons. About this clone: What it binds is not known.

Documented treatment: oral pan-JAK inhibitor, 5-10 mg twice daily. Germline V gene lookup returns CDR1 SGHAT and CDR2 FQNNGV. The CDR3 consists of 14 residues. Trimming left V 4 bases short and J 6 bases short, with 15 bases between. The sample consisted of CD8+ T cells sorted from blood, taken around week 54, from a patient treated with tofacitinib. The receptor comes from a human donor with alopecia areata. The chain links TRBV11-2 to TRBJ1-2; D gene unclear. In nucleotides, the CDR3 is TGTGCCAGCAGCTCCCCTAGAGGGTTCAATGGCTACACCTTC. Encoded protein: CASSSPRGFNGYTF.